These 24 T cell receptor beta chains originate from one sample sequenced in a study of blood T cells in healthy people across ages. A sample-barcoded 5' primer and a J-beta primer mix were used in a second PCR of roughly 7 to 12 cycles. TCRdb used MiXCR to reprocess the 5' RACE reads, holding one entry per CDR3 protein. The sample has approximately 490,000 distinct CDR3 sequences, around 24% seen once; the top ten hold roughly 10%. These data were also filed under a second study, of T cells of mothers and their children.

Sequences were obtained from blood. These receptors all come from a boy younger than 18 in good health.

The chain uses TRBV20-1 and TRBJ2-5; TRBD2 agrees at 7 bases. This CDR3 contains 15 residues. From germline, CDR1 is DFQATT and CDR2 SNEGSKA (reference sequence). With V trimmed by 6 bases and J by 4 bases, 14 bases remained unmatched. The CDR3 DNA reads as TGCAGTGCCCCTCCGGCGCGGGAGTGGGCAGAGACCCAGTACTTC. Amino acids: CSAPPAREWAETQYF.

Written as DNA, the CDR3 is TGTGCCAGCAGCCCCCTGGCTTCGCGGGGCCCTTACAATGAGCAGTTCTTC. Translated: CASSPLASRGPYNEQFF. The rearrangement uses TRBV3-1 and TRBJ2-1; D is perhaps TRBD2 (6 bases). The CDR3 sequence is 17 residues long. Trimming left V 4 bases short and J 4 bases short, with 20 bases between. Looked up from germline, CDR1 is LGHDT and CDR2 is YNNKEL (reference sequence).

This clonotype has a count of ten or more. The CDR3 DNA is TGTGCCAGCAGCTTAGGCGCCTACGAGCAGTACTTC. Protein: CASSLGAYEQYF. The V gene is TRBV7-2, the J gene TRBJ2-7, with D uncertain. The CDR3 is 12 amino acids. The germline CDR1 and CDR2 sequences are SGHTA and FQGNSA. V was trimmed by 1 base and J by 2 bases, leaving 3 bases between them.

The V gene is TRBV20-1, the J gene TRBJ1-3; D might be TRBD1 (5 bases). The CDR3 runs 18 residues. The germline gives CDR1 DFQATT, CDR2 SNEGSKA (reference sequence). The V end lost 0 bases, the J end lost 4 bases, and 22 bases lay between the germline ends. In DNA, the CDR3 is TGCAGTGCTAGAGACCCATACCTCGGGGGAGCAACGGGAAACACCATATATTTT. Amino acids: CSARDPYLGGATGNTIYF.

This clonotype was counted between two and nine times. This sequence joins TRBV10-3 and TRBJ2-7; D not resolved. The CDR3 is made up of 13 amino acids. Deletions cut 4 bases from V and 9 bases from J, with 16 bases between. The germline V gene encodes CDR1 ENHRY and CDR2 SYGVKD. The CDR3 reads CAISGHGLEGQYF. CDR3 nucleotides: TGTGCCATCAGTGGACACGGCCTCGAAGGGCAGTACTTC.

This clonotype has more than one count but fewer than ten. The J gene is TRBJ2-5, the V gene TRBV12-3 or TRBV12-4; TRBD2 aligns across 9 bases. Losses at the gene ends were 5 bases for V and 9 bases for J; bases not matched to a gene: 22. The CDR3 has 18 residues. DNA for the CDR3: TGTGCCAGCAGTCCCCCCGGCAGGACTAGCGCGACCTCGGCGGCCCAGTACTTC. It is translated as CASSPPGRTSATSAAQYF.

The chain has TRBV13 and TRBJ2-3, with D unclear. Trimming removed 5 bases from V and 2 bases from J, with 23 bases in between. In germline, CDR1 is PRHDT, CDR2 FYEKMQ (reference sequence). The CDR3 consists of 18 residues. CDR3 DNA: TGTGCCAGCAGCCTCAAGAAGAAGTTGTCCGTGTCCACAGATACGCAGTATTTT. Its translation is CASSLKKKLSVSTDTQYF.

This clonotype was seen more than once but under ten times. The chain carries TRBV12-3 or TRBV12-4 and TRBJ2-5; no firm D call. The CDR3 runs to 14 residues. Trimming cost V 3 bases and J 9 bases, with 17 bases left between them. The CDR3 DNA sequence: TGTGCCAGCAGTTTTGGTGGCCTCGGGTTGTCCCAGTACTTC. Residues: CASSFGGLGLSQYF.

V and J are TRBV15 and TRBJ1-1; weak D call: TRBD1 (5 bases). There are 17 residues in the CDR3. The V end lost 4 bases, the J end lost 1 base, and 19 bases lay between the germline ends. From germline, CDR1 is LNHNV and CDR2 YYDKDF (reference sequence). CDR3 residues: CATSTMAGSGPNTEAFF. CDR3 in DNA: TGTGCCACCAGCACAATGGCGGGGTCAGGGCCGAACACTGAAGCTTTCTTT.

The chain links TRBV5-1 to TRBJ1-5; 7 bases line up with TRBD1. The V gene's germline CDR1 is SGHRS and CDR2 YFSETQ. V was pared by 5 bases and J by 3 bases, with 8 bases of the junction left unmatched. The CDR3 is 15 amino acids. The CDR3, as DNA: TGCGCCAGCAGTTCTACAGGGGCCTTCAATCAGCCCCAGCATTTT. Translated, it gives CASSSTGAFNQPQHF.

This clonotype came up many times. In DNA form, the CDR3 reads TGTGCCAGCAGCCCTTCCTGGGCGGCGACCCAAGAGACCCAGTACTTC. Translating gives CASSPSWAATQETQYF. This sequence joins TRBV7-2 and TRBJ2-5, with D unresolved. The CDR3 has 16 amino acids. Germline assignment: CDR1 SGHTA and CDR2 FQGNSA. The V end was cut by 5 bases, the J end by 1 base, with 17 bases between.

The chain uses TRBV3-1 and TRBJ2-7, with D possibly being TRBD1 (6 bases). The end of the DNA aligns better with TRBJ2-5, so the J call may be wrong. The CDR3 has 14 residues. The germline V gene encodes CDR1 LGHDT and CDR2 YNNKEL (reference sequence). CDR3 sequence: CASSYRQDQETQYF. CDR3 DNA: TGTGCCAGCAGCTATCGACAGGATCAAGAGACCCAGTACTTC.

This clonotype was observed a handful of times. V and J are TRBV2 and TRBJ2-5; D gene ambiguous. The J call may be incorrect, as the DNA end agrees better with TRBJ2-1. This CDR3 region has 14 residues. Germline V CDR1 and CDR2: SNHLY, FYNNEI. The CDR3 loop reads CASTVGSWGNEQFF. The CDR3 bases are TGTGCCAGCACTGTGGGCAGTTGGGGCAATGAGCAGTTCTTC.

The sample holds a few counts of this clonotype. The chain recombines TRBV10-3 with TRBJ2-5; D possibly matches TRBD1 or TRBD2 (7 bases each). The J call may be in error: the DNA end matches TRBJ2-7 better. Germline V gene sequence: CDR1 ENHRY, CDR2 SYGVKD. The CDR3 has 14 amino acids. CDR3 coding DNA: TGTGCCATCAGTGTCGGTCAGGGGGGGTACGAGCAGTACTTC. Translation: CAISVGQGGYEQYF.

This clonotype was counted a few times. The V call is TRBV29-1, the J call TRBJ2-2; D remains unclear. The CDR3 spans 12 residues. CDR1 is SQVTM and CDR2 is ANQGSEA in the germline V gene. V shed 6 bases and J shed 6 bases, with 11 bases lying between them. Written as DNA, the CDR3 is TGCAGCGTACCCTTTAATCCCGGGGAGCTGTTTTTT. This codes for CSVPFNPGELFF.

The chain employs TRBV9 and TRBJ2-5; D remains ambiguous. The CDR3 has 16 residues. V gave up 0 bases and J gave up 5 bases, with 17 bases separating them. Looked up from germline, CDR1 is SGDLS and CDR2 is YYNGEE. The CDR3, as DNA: TGTGCCAGCAGCGTAGAAGGTGGGGTGGCGTGGGAGACCCAGTACTTC. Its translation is CASSVEGGVAWETQYF. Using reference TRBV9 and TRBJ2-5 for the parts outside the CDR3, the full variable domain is DSGVTQTPKHLITATGQRVTLRCSPRSGDLSVYWYQQSLDQGLQFLIQYYNGEERAKGNILERFSAQQFPDLHSELNLSSLELGDSALYFCASSVEGGVAWETQYFGPGTRLLVL.

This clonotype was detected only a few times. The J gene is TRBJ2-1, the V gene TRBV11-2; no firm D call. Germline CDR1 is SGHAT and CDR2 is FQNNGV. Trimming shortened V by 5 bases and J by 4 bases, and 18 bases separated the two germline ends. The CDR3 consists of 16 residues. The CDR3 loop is CASSTRLLPGYNEQFF. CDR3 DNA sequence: TGTGCCAGCAGCACGCGACTGCTCCCCGGGTACAATGAGCAGTTCTTC.

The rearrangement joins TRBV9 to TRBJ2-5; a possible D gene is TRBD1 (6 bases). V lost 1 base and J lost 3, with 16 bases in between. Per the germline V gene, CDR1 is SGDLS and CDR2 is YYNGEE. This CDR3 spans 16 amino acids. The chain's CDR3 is CASSVTLGAGEETQYF. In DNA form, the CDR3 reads TGTGCCAGCAGCGTAACGTTGGGGGCAGGGGAAGAGACCCAGTACTTC.

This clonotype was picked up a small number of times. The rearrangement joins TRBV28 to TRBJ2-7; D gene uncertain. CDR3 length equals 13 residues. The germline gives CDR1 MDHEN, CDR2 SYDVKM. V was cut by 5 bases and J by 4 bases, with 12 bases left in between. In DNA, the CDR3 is TGTGCCAGCAGTCCCTCGGGCCATTACGAGCAGTACTTC. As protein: CASSPSGHYEQYF.

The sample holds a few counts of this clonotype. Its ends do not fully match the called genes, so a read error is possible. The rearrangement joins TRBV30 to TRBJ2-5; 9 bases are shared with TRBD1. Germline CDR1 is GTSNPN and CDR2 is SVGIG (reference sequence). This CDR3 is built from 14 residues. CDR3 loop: CARSAGQGIYEQCF. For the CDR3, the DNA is TGTGCCCGGAGCGCAGGACAGGGGATCTACGAGCAGTGCTTC. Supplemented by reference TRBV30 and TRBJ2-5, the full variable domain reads SQTIHQWPATLVQPVGSPLSLECTVEGTSNPNLYWYRQAAGRGLQLLFYSVGIGQISSEVPQNLSASRPQDRQFILSSKKLLLSDSGFYLCARSAGQGIYEQCFGPGTRLLVL.

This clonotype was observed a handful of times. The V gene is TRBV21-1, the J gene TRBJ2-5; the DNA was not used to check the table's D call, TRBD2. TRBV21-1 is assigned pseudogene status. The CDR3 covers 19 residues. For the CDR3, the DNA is TGTGCCAGCAGCGCACGGGGGGTTACTAGCGGGAGTTACCAGGGACCCCAGTACTTC. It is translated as CASSARGVTSGSYQGPQYF.

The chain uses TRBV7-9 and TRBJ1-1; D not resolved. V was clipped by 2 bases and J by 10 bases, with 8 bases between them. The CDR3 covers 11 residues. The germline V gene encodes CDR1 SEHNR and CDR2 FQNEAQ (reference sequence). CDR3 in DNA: TGTGCCAGCAGCTTATACGAGGGAGCTTTCTTT. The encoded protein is CASSLYEGAFF.

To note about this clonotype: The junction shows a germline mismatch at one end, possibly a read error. The CDR3 sequence: CASSRQGPSGNTMYF. CDR3 DNA sequence: TGTGCCAGCAGCCGACAGGGGCCCTCTGGAAACACCATGTATTTT. The chain is built from TRBV7-2 and TRBJ1-3, with 8 bases lining up with TRBD1. CDR1 and CDR2 (germline): SGHTA, FQGNSA. There are 15 residues in the CDR3.

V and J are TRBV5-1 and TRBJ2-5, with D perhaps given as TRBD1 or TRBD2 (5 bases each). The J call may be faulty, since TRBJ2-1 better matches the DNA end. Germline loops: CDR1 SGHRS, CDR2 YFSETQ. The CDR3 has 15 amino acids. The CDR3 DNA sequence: TGCGCCAGCAGACCATATCTGACTACAGGTAATGAGCAGTTCTTC. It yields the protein CASRPYLTTGNEQFF.